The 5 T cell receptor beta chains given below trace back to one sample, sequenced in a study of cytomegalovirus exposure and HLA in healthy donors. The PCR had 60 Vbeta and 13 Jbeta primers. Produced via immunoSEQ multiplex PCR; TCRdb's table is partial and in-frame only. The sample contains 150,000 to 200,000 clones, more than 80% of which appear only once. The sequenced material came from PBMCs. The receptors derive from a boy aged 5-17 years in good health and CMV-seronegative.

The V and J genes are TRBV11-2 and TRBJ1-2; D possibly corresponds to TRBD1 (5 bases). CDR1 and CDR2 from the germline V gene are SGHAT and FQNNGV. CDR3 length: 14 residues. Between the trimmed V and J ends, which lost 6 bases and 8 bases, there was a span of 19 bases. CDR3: CASRIIGAGDGYTF. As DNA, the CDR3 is TGTGCCAGCAGGATCATCGGGGCGGGGGACGGCTACACCTTC.

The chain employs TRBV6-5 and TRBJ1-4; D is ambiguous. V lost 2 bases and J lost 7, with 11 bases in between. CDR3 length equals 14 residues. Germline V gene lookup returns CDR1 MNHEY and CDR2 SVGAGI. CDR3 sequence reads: CASSYVGEGEKLFF. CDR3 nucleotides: TGTGCCAGCAGTTACGTGGGAGAGGGTGAAAAACTGTTTTTT.

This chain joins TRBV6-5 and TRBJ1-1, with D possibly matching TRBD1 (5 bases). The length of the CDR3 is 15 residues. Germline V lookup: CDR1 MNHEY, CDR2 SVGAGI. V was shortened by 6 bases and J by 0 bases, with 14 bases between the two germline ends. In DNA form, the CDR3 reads TGTGCCAGCAGCTCACTCAGGGTCTTGAACACTGAAGCTTTCTTT. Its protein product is CASSSLRVLNTEAFF.

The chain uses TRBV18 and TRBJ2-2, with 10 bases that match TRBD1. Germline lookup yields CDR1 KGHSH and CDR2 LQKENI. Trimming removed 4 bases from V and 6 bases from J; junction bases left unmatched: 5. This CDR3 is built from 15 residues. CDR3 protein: CASSQGQGIAGELFF. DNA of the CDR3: TGTGCCAGCTCACAGGGACAGGGGATCGCCGGGGAGCTGTTTTTT.

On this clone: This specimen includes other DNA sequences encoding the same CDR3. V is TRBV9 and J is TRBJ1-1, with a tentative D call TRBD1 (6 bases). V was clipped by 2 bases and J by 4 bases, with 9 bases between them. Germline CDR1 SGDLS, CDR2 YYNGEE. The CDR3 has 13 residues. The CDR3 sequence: CASSVGAGTEAFF. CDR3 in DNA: TGTGCCAGCAGCGTGGGGGCTGGCACTGAAGCTTTCTTT.